The 19 T cell receptor beta chains presented below share a single source sample, sequenced in a study of CD8 T cells in acute hepatitis C reinfection (dated by TCRdb to the early 2020s). The library was generated by the immunoSEQ multiplex PCR assay. TCRdb obtained this table from immuneACCESS and retained in-frame rearrangements with V and J assigned. These tables miss some clones; where compared with another copy, unresolved V genes account for less than half of the shortfall, and the remainder is unexplained. The sample table contains 30,000 to 40,000 clones; only one count was recorded for around nine tenths of them. The ten largest clones capture more than 0.4% of the sample. What the time point label conveys for this sample: naive CD8 control sorted from an acute-time-point sample. Sequencing was performed on naive CD8+ T cells from PBMCs. The cell subset or site tag for this specimen amounts to: sorted total naive CD45RO-negative CD8+ T cells. These receptors all come from a man younger than 45 with chronic hepatitis C.

V gene TRBV4-1 combines with J gene TRBJ1-5; D call uncertain. CDR3 length equals 14 residues. Between the trimmed V and J ends, which lost 5 bases and 1 base, there was a span of 9 bases. Looked up from germline, CDR1 is MGHRA and CDR2 is YSYEKL. The CDR3 DNA reads as TGCGCCAGCAGCGCGGCGGAGAGCAATCAGCCCCAGCATTTT. Its translation: CASSAAESNQPQHF.

The chain employs TRBV7-3 and TRBJ2-7; weak D call: TRBD1 (5 bases). The CDR3 is 14 amino acids. The V gene lost 3 bases and the J gene lost 0 bases, with 9 bases spanning the gap. CDR1 is SGHTA and CDR2 is FQGTGA in the germline V gene. The CDR3 is CASSFYRTSYEQYF. As DNA, the CDR3 is TGTGCCAGCAGCTTTTACAGGACCTCCTACGAGCAGTACTTC.

This chain links TRBV2 with TRBJ1-4, with unresolved D. Per germline, CDR1 SNHLY and CDR2 FYNNEI. The CDR3 runs to 14 residues. V was pared by 4 bases and J by 4 bases, with 10 bases between. The CDR3 region is CASSAGRSNEKLFF. For the CDR3, the DNA is TGTGCCAGCAGTGCCGGACGAAGTAATGAAAAACTGTTTTTT.

The genes are TRBV30 and TRBJ1-5, with D possibly matching TRBD1 (6 bases). V was cut by 1 base and J by 2 bases, with 6 bases left in between. Germline V lookup: CDR1 GTSNPN, CDR2 SVGIG (reference sequence). The CDR3 extends over 13 amino acids. CDR3 nucleotide sequence: TGTGCCTGGAGTGCAGGGGGCAATCAGCCCCAGCATTTT. It codes for CAWSAGGNQPQHF.

The V call is TRBV27, the J call TRBJ1-4; TRBD1 might be the D (5 bases). Germline values: CDR1 MNHEY, CDR2 SMNVEV (reference sequence). This CDR3 has 13 residues. Trimming shortened V by 10 bases and J by 1 base, and 10 bases separated the two germline ends. CDR3 bases: TGTGCCACCAGGGACCGAACTAATGAAAAACTGTTTTTT. Translated: CATRDRTNEKLFF. The full variable domain, in which reference TRBV27 and TRBJ1-4 provide the parts outside the CDR3, is EAQVTQNPRYLITVTGKKLTVTCSQNMNHEYMSWYRQDPGLGLRQIYYSMNVEVTDKGDVPEGYKVSRKEKRNFPLILESPSPNQTSLYFCATRDRTNEKLFFGSGTQLSVL.

The V call is TRBV19, the J call TRBJ2-7; a weak D match, TRBD1 (6 bases). CDR3 length: 14 amino acids. Trimming stripped 3 bases from V and 4 bases from J, with 13 bases between. The germline V gene encodes CDR1 LNHDA and CDR2 SQIVND (reference sequence). CDR3 bases: TGTGCCAGTAGTATTATAGGGGGATCTTACGAGCAGTACTTC. Encoded protein: CASSIIGGSYEQYF.

This sequence joins TRBV7-2 and TRBJ2-7; the D gene is possibly TRBD2 (5 bases). V lost 3 bases and J 2 bases, leaving 14 bases between the germline ends. From germline, CDR1 is SGHTA and CDR2 FQGNSA. This CDR3 is 15 amino acids long. CDR3 sequence: CASSLEASPAYEQYF. The DNA for the CDR3 is TGTGCCAGCAGCTTGGAAGCTAGCCCGGCCTACGAGCAGTACTTC.

The CDR3 DNA is TGTGCCAGCAGCTCCAGAGGCGGCCGTAATGACTACGAGCAGTACTTC. It encodes CASSSRGGRNDYEQYF. The chain links TRBV13 to TRBJ2-7; D gene unclear. CDR3 length: 16 amino acids. The ends were cut back, 4 bases at V and 3 bases at J, with 19 bases in the middle. Per the germline V gene, CDR1 is PRHDT and CDR2 is FYEKMQ (reference sequence).

J is TRBJ2-5 and V is TRBV9, with 11 positions matching TRBD2. The germline gives CDR1 SGDLS, CDR2 YYNGEE. V lost 2 bases to trimming and J lost 5 bases; unmatched junction nucleotides: 2. The CDR3 runs to 14 residues. The CDR3 nucleotides read TGTGCCAGCAGCGTTAGCGGGGGGGTGGAGACCCAGTACTTC. This encodes CASSVSGGVETQYF. Filled out from reference TRBV9 and TRBJ2-5, the complete variable domain reads DSGVTQTPKHLITATGQRVTLRCSPRSGDLSVYWYQQSLDQGLQFLIQYYNGEERAKGNILERFSAQQFPDLHSELNLSSLELGDSALYFCASSVSGGVETQYFGPGTRLLVL.

Of note for this clone: At the DNA level, this CDR3 is encoded by other sequences in the same sample as well. The CDR3 sequence: CTSSQDPYRDNSNQPQHF. The CDR3 nucleotides read TGCACCAGCAGCCAGGATCCGTACAGGGACAATAGCAATCAGCCCCAGCATTTT. The chain employs TRBV1 and TRBJ1-5; the D call in the table, TRBD1, was not verified against the DNA. TRBV1 has pseudogene status. This CDR3 contains 18 residues.

This clone is a singleton in its sample. The chain joins TRBV5-6 to TRBJ2-7; D is undetermined. With 4 bases removed from V and 5 bases from J, the gap between germline ends came to 7 bases. The CDR3 runs to 11 residues. Germline CDR1 is SGHDT and CDR2 is YYEEEE. CDR3 in amino acids: CASSRLNEQYF. The CDR3 DNA reads as TGTGCCAGCAGCCGTCTCAACGAGCAGTACTTC.

The rearrangement joins TRBV7-9 to TRBJ2-5; D remains unclear. Trimming took off 5 bases at V and 5 bases at J, with 12 bases between the two ends. Germline assignment: CDR1 SEHNR and CDR2 FQNEAQ (reference sequence). There are 13 residues in the CDR3. The DNA for the CDR3 is TGTGCCAGCAGCCCGTCTACCATGGAGACCCAGTACTTC. Protein product: CASSPSTMETQYF.

The rearrangement links TRBV5-6 to TRBJ1-5; weak D call: TRBD1 (5 bases). This CDR3 has 14 amino acids. Germline V gene lookup returns CDR1 SGHDT and CDR2 YYEEEE. V lost 4 bases to trimming and J lost 4 bases, with 12 bases between them. CDR3 region: CASSGGAGNQPQHF. CDR3 DNA sequence: TGTGCCAGCAGCGGAGGGGCAGGGAATCAGCCCCAGCATTTT.

The chain combines TRBV30 with TRBJ2-7; 8 bases map to TRBD1. The CDR3 has 13 residues. Germline assignment: CDR1 GTSNPN and CDR2 SVGIG (reference sequence). V shed 5 bases, J shed 5 bases, and the junction held 8 bases outside the gene matches. The CDR3 protein is CAWRTGWRDEQYF. The CDR3 nucleotides read TGTGCCTGGCGGACAGGGTGGAGGGACGAGCAGTACTTC.

The chain carries TRBV27 and TRBJ2-7, with 12 bases aligning to TRBD2. Trimming took 6 bases from V and 6 from J; bases not matched to a gene: 12. CDR1 and CDR2 from the germline V gene are MNHEY and SMNVEV (reference sequence). This CDR3 is built from 16 residues. DNA of the CDR3: TGTGCCAGCAGCCGACCCCTGACTAGCGGGAGTAGCGAGCAGTACTTC. Translated: CASSRPLTSGSSEQYF.

This clone was found a few times. The rearrangement uses TRBV9 and TRBJ1-5; maybe TRBD1 (5 bases). V was cut by 0 bases and J by 0 bases, with 7 bases left in between. Germline lookup yields CDR1 SGDLS and CDR2 YYNGEE. This CDR3 is built from 15 residues. CDR3 coding DNA: TGTGCCAGCAGCGTAGACGGGACTAGCAATCAGCCCCAGCATTTT. Its protein is CASSVDGTSNQPQHF.

V is TRBV27 and J is TRBJ2-7; D call uncertain. The germline V and J ends were trimmed by 6 bases and 3 bases, with 12 bases remaining between them. The CDR3 has 13 residues. From germline, CDR1 is MNHEY and CDR2 SMNVEV (reference sequence). The CDR3 is CASRRVLDYEQYF. The DNA for the CDR3 is TGTGCCAGCAGAAGGGTCCTCGACTACGAGCAGTACTTC.

The chain has TRBV6-5 and TRBJ1-2; TRBD1 matches 8 bases. CDR3 length: 14 amino acids. V shed 2 bases, J shed 7 bases, and the junction held 6 bases outside the gene matches. CDR1 is MNHEY, CDR2 SVGAGI, per germline. The CDR3 reads CASSYSRGHRGYTF. The CDR3 DNA is TGTGCCAGCAGTTACAGCAGGGGGCATCGTGGCTACACCTTC.

The chain has TRBV15 and TRBJ2-7; the D gene is possibly TRBD2 (6 bases). From germline, CDR1 is LNHNV and CDR2 YYDKDF (reference sequence). This CDR3 region has 12 residues. Trimming took 5 bases from V and 4 from J, leaving 9 bases between them. The CDR3 DNA sequence: TGTGCCACCAGCCCCGGGGGTTACGAGCAGTACTTC. Translated: CATSPGGYEQYF.